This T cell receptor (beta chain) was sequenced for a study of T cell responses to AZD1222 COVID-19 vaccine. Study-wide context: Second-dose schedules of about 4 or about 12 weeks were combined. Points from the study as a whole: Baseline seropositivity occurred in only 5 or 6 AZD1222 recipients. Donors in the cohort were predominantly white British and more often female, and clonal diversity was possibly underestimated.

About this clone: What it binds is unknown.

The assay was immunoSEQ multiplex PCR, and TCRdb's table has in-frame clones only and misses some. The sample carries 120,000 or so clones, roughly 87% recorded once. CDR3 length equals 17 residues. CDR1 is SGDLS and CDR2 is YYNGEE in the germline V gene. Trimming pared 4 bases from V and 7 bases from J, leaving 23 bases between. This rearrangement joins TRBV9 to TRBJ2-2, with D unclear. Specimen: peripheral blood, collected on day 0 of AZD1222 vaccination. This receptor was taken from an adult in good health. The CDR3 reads CASSPTAGSGYGGELFF. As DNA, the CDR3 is TGTGCCAGCAGCCCCACAGCCGGGTCCGGATATGGCGGGGAGCTGTTTTTT.